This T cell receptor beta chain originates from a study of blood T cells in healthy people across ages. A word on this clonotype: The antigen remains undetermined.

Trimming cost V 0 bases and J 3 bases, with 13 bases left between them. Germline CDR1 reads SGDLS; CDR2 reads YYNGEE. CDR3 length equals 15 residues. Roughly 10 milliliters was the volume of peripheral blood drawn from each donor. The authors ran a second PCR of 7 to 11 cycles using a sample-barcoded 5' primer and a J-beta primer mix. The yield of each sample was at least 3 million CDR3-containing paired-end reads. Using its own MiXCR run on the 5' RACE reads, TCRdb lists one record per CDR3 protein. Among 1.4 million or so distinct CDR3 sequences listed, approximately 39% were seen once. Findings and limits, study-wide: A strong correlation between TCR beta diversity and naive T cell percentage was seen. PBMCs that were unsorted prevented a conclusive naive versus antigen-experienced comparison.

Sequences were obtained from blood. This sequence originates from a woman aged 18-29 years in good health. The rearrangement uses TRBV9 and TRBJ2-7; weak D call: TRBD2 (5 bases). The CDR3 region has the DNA TGTGCCAGCAGCGTAGGAACGGGATCTCGCTACGAGCAGTACTTC. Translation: CASSVGTGSRYEQYF.